Shown below are 5 T cell receptor beta chains from a single sample sequenced in a study of T cell clonality in common variable immunodeficiency. The repertoire was sequenced with immunoSEQ multiplex PCR; TCRdb's copy has only in-frame clones and lacks some. Listed for the sample are fewer than 60,000 clones, none seen a single time. Sequences were obtained from peripheral blood mononuclear cells. Receptor source: a person aged 18-70 years in good health.

This clone was observed a few times. With the read ending 3 residues before the CDR3 end, the germline J gene is used to fill in that end. This chain uses TRBV2 with TRBJ1-5; no definite D call. Germline V lookup: CDR1 SNHLY, CDR2 FYNNEI. Trimming shortened V by 6 bases and J by 3 bases, and 3 bases separated the two germline ends. CDR3 length: 11 residues. The DNA read from the CDR3 is TGTGCCAGCAGACTCAATCAGCCC. It translates to CASRLNQP. In full, the CDR3 is CASRLNQPQHF.

The sample holds many counts of this clone. Read sequence stops 3 residues before the CDR3 end, and the germline J gene provides the missing end. V gene TRBV19 combines with J gene TRBJ2-3; 9 nucleotides match TRBD2. V dropped 3 bases and J dropped 2; count of bases not matched to a gene: 9. Germline assignment: CDR1 LNHDA and CDR2 SQIVND (reference sequence). This CDR3 comprises 17 residues. The CDR3 loop reads CASSIPTLAGYTDTQYF. The sequenced part of the CDR3 DNA is TGTGCCAGTAGTATCCCGACCCTAGCGGGGTACACAGATACG.

The table lists this clone with a few counts. The read comes to an end 3 residues before the CDR3 does, leaving the germline J gene to fill in the end. This sequence joins TRBV11-1 and TRBJ2-3; 10 bases fit TRBD2. CDR1 is SGHAT and CDR2 is FQDESV in the germline V gene (reference sequence). This CDR3 contains 15 residues. CDR3: CASSPPSGRVETQYF. CDR3 bases read: TGTGCCAGCAGCCCCCCGAGCGGGAGGGTAGAGACG.

Many counts were recorded for this clone. The read terminates 3 residues before the CDR3 end, so the remaining end is supplied by the germline J gene. V usage is TRBV30 and J usage is TRBJ1-2; no clear D. The CDR3 totals 13 residues. V was pared by 0 bases and J by 5 bases, with 10 bases between. Germline CDR1 GTSNPN, CDR2 SVGIG (reference sequence). CDR3: CAWSVLGAYGYTF. The DNA read from the CDR3 is TGTGCCTGGAGTGTTCTGGGCGCATATGGC.

Remarks on this clone: Germline is not matched at one junction end, which may reflect a read error. The DNA ends 3 residues before the CDR3 does, and the rest of the CDR3 is filled in from the germline J gene. The chain has TRBV30 and TRBJ2-3, with TRBD2 matching over 8 bases. The germline gives CDR1 GTSNPN, CDR2 SVGIG (reference sequence). The CDR3 covers 13 residues. CDR3 bases read: TGTGTCTGGAGTAAAGCGGGAGTAGAGACG. Amino acids: CVWSKAGVET. The whole CDR3 protein is CVWSKAGVETQYF. Full variable domain (rest looked up from reference TRBV30 and TRBJ2-3): SQTIHQWPATLVQPVGSPLSLECTVEGTSNPNLYWYRQAAGRGLQLLFYSVGIGQISSEVPQNLSASRPQDRQFILSSKKLLLSDSGFYLCVWSKAGVETQYFGPGTRLTVL.